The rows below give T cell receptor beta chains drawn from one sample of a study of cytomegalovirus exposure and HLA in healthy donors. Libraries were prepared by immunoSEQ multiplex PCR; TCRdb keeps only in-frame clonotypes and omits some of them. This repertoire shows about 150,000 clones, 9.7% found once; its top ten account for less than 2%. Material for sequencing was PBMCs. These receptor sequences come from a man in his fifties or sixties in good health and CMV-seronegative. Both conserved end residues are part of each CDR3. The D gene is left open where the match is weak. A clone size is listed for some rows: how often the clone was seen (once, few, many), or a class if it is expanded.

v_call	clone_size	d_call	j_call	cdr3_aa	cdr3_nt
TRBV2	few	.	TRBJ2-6	CASTNRPVGSGANVLTF	TGTGCCAGCACTAACCGTCCGGTTGGTTCTGGGGCCAACGTCCTGACTTTC
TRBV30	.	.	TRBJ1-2	CAWSVFREPPLTTF	TGTGCCTGGAGTGTGTTTCGGGAACCCCCACTAACTACCTTC
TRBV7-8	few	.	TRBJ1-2	CASSLEGDGYTF	TGTGCCAGCAGCTTAGAAGGGGATGGCTACACCTTC
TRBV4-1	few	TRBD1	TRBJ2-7	CASSIRTGDSYEQYF	TGCGCCAGCAGCATCCGGACAGGGGACTCCTACGAGCAGTACTTC
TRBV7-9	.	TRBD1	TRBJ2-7	CASSPPGTGVYEQYF	TGTGCCAGCAGCCCTCCGGGGACAGGGGTGTACGAGCAGTACTTC
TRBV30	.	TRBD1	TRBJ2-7	CAWSRDRGRGEQYF	TGTGCCTGGAGTCGGGACAGGGGACGGGGCGAGCAGTACTTC
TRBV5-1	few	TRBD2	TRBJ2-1	CASSLLAGFANEQFF	TGCGCCAGCAGCTTACTAGCGGGATTTGCCAATGAGCAGTTCTTC
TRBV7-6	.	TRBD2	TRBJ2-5	CASSWTRESEQYF	TGTGCCAGCAGCTGGACTAGGGAATCTGAGCAGTACTTC
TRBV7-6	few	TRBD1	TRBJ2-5	CASSLAGQRETQYF	TGTGCCAGCAGCTTAGCGGGACAGAGGGAGACCCAGTACTTC
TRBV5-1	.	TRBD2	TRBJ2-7	CASSPMWREASGEQYF	TGCGCCAGCAGCCCAATGTGGCGGGAGGCCTCCGGCGAGCAGTACTTC
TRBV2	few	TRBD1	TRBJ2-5	CASSRTGGEETQYF	TGTGCCAGCAGCAGGACAGGGGGCGAAGAGACCCAGTACTTC
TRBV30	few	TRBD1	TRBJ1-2	CAWSDLGQTNYGYTF	TGTGCCTGGAGTGATCTGGGACAGACAAACTATGGCTACACCTTC
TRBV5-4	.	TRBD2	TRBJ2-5	CASSSTSGAQETQYF	TGTGCCAGCAGTTCCACTAGCGGGGCACAAGAGACCCAGTACTTC
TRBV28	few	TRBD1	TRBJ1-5	CASTVDRGRLQPQHF	TGTGCCAGCACCGTGGACAGGGGGCGTCTTCAGCCCCAGCATTTT
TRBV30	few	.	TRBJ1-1	CAWTPRALTEAFF	TGTGCCTGGACCCCCAGGGCCCTCACTGAAGCTTTCTTT
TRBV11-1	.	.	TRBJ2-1	CASSPRVAYNEQFF	TGTGCCAGCAGCCCCAGGGTTGCCTACAATGAGCAGTTCTTC
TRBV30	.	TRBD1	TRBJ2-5	CAWSEQGGADGETQYF	TGTGCCTGGAGCGAACAGGGGGGCGCCGATGGAGAGACCCAGTACTTC
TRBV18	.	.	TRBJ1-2	CASSPLRDGYTF	TGTGCCAGCTCACCACTCCGGGATGGCTACACCTTC
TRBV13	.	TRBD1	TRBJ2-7	CASSSRGWGAYEQYF	TGTGCCAGCAGCTCCAGGGGGTGGGGCGCCTACGAGCAGTACTTC
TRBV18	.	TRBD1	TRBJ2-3	CASSPRDRGTDTQYF	TGTGCCAGCTCACCACGGGACAGGGGCACAGATACGCAGTATTTT